This T cell receptor beta chain was documented in a study of blood T cell repertoires in COVID-19. Study background: From the United States, Italy and Spain came samples of acute and convalescent COVID-19.

Sequencing was performed with immunoSEQ multiplex PCR; in TCRdb, only in-frame clones are kept and a portion is missing. The data contain 140,000 to 150,000 clones, 88% of them seen just once; the ten biggest clones take up 2.5%. V dropped 8 bases and J dropped 1; count of bases not matched to a gene: 3. The CDR3 runs 13 residues. Germline V gene lookup returns CDR1 SNHLY and CDR2 FYNNEI. This receptor was obtained from a human donor with COVID-19, enrolled during active disease. The donor label of this sample is uncertain. The rearrangement joins TRBV2 to TRBJ2-7, with 9 nucleotides matching TRBD2. What was sequenced was peripheral blood. DNA for the CDR3: TGTGCCAGCGCGGGGGGGCTATCCTACGAGCAGTACTTC. Amino acid sequence: CASAGGLSYEQYF.